These 32 T cell receptor beta chains were sequenced from one sample in a study of T-cell reconstitution after alpha-beta-depleted transplantation in children (dated by TCRdb to 2016 to 2017). The method was PCR. The sequencer listed for this sample is Illumina HiSeq 2500. Molecular barcoding was employed in the preparation of TCR libraries, with unique molecular identifiers being used to normalize TCRbeta repertoire quantification. TCRdb reanalyzed the raw reads on its own, using fastp at Q25 for trimming and MiXCR for clone calling, and kept in-frame beta chains. Rows with one shared CDR3 protein collapse into an entry with the most common genes and DNA. The table for this sample lists more than 85,000 distinct CDR3 sequences; roughly 7.1% of them were counted only once. In total, the top ten clones hold about 17% of the sample. In the paper's terms, the treatment or condition label means: allogeneic hematopoietic cell transplantation with graft depleted of TCRalphabeta T cells and CD19 B cells.

The specimen was PBMCs, collected before TCRalphabeta/CD19-depleted stem cell transplant. Receptors originate from a boy aged 2 to 10 with acute lymphoblastic leukemia, due to receive a stem cell transplant.

This clonotype turned up a few times. The rearrangement links TRBV14 to TRBJ2-1; maybe TRBD1 (6 bases). V was shortened by 1 base and J by 6 bases, with 16 bases between the two germline ends. Germline values: CDR1 SGHDN, CDR2 FVKESK. This CDR3 contains 16 residues. CDR3 region: CASSQGHRVVGNEQFF. CDR3 in DNA: TGTGCCAGCAGCCAAGGCCACAGGGTGGTCGGCAATGAGCAGTTCTTC.

The V gene is TRBV15, the J gene TRBJ1-5, with a tentative D call TRBD1 (6 bases). This CDR3 contains 17 residues. Trimming pared 1 base from V and 2 bases from J, leaving 15 bases between. Germline V gene sequence: CDR1 LNHNV, CDR2 YYDKDF (reference sequence). CDR3 region: CATSRAQRGAGNQPQHF. The CDR3 DNA reads as TGTGCCACCAGCAGAGCCCAAAGGGGGGCTGGCAATCAGCCCCAGCATTTT.

This clonotype was counted ten times or more. The V and J genes are TRBV4-2 and TRBJ2-2; a possible D gene is TRBD1 (6 bases). CDR1 and CDR2 (germline): LGHNA, YNFKEQ. Deletions cut 4 bases from V and 5 bases from J, with 20 bases between. The CDR3 runs 17 residues. The CDR3 DNA sequence: TGTGCCAGCAGCCGCTACCGAGGGGGATCGGGGACCGGGGAGCTGTTTTTT. Its protein product is CASSRYRGGSGTGELFF.

Many counts were recorded for this clonotype. The chain combines TRBV29-1 with TRBJ2-3, with 8 bases identical to TRBD2. Germline assignment: CDR1 SQVTM and CDR2 ANQGSEA. J gave up 6 bases and V 0 bases, and 11 bases lay outside the gene matches. The CDR3 totals 16 residues. Written as DNA, the CDR3 is TGCAGCGTTGAAGATCCCCGCGGGGGGTCCAGGGATACGCAGTATTTT. It translates to CSVEDPRGGSRDTQYF.

Comments on this clonotype: Sequence at one end of the junction differs from germline and may be a read error. The CDR3 DNA reads as TGCAGCGTTGAACTCCGGGACAGGGGGCAGAACACTGAAGCTCTCTTT. This sequence encodes CSVELRDRGQNTEALF. V is TRBV29-1 and J is TRBJ1-1, with 12 bases aligning to TRBD1. The germline gives CDR1 SQVTM, CDR2 ANQGSEA. The CDR3 sequence is 16 residues long. Full variable domain (missing parts from reference TRBV29-1 and TRBJ1-1): SAVISQKPSRDICQRGTSLTIQCQVDSQVTMMFWYRQQPGQSLTLIATANQGSEATYESGFVIDKFPISRPNLTFSTLTVSNMSPEDSSIYLCSVELRDRGQNTEALFGQGTRLTVV.

This clonotype has at least ten counts. The chain has TRBV2 and TRBJ1-2; 9 bases map to TRBD1. V lost 6 bases and J lost 9; bases outside the gene matches: 8. The CDR3 runs 13 residues. Per germline, CDR1 SNHLY and CDR2 FYNNEI. CDR3 bases: TGTGCCAGCAGGGCACAGGGGGCAGGGAGCTACACCTTC. It encodes CASRAQGAGSYTF.

This clonotype was seen ten or more times. The CDR3 nucleotides are TGTGCCAGCAGTGAAGCGGTCAGGGAAAAACTGTTTTTT. This translates into CASSEAVREKLFF. The J gene is TRBJ1-4, the V gene TRBV2; D uncertain. This CDR3 comprises 13 residues. The germline V gene encodes CDR1 SNHLY and CDR2 FYNNEI. The V gene lost 0 bases and the J gene lost 8 bases, with 7 bases spanning the gap.

This clonotype showed up many times. The chain couples TRBV11-2 to TRBJ2-1; weak D call: TRBD1 (6 bases). Looked up from germline, CDR1 is SGHAT and CDR2 is FQNNGV. Trimming cost V 3 bases and J 0 bases, with 15 bases left between them. CDR3 size: 17 residues. CDR3 in amino acids: CASSFSPLTGSYNEQFF. DNA of the CDR3: TGTGCCAGCAGCTTCTCACCCCTGACAGGCTCCTACAATGAGCAGTTCTTC.

This clonotype has at least ten counts. The chain links TRBV20-1 to TRBJ2-3; D unresolved. Trimming removed 1 base at V and 4 bases at J, with 6 bases between. The CDR3 consists of 12 residues. Germline CDR1 and CDR2: DFQATT and SNEGSKA (reference sequence). The CDR3 nucleotides read TGCAGTGCTAGAGTAGTCGCAGATACGCAGTATTTT. The encoded protein is CSARVVADTQYF.

The chain carries TRBV29-1 and TRBJ2-1, with D uncertain. V was trimmed by 1 base and J by 0 bases, leaving 7 bases between them. Germline V CDR1 and CDR2: SQVTM, ANQGSEA. The CDR3 is 14 amino acids. This CDR3 is CSVEALNSYNEQFF. In DNA, the CDR3 is TGCAGCGTTGAAGCACTCAACTCCTACAATGAGCAGTTCTTC.

In its sample, this clonotype was seen many times. This chain's CDR3 is CASSGDSESAPQHF. Written as DNA, the CDR3 is TGCGCCAGCAGTGGGGACTCGGAGTCAGCCCCCCAGCATTTT. The chain couples TRBV10-2 to TRBJ1-5, with D possibly matching TRBD1 (5 bases). V was pared by 4 bases and J by 10 bases, with 17 bases between. The germline V gene has CDR1 WSHSY and CDR2 SAAADI. The CDR3 length is 14 residues.

This clonotype was detected ten times or more. The J gene is TRBJ1-3, the V gene TRBV12-3 or TRBV12-4; TRBD1 aligns across 7 bases. Losses at the gene ends were 2 bases for V and 4 bases for J; bases not matched to a gene: 8. CDR3 size: 16 residues. The CDR3 DNA follows: TGTGCCAGCAGTTTATCCCCAAGGGGGCACGGAAACACCATATATTTT. It yields the protein CASSLSPRGHGNTIYF.

The chain joins TRBV4-2 to TRBJ1-4; possible D gene TRBD1, 5 bases. The CDR3 is 15 amino acids. Between the trimmed V and J ends, which lost 3 bases and 7 bases, there was a span of 15 bases. CDR1 and CDR2 (germline): LGHNA, YNFKEQ. This chain's CDR3 is CASSHRDSRVEKLFF. CDR3 bases: TGTGCCAGCAGCCACCGAGACAGTCGGGTTGAAAAACTGTTTTTT.

This sequence joins TRBV28 and TRBJ2-1; D may be TRBD2 (5 bases). Germline CDR1 reads MDHEN; CDR2 reads SYDVKM. The CDR3 contains 16 residues. Trimming shortened V by 8 bases and J by 4 bases, and 21 bases separated the two germline ends. The CDR3 bases are TGTGCCAGCCCTCCCCCTTGGGAAGGGAGTTACAATGAGCAGTTCTTC. Amino acids: CASPPPWEGSYNEQFF.

J is TRBJ2-7 and V is TRBV5-1; 7 nucleotides agree with TRBD1. The ends lost 1 base at V and 4 bases at J; junction bases unmatched: 5. The CDR3 totals 14 residues. From germline, CDR1 is SGHRS and CDR2 YFSETQ. CDR3 sequence (DNA): TGCGCCAGCAGCTTGACTGGACAGGCTTACGAGCAGTACTTC. Translated, it gives CASSLTGQAYEQYF.

This clonotype was counted many times. J is TRBJ2-5 and V is TRBV5-1; unclear D gene. V was trimmed by 0 bases and J by 3 bases, leaving 12 bases between them. CDR3 length: 15 residues. Germline V gene data show CDR1 as SGHRS and CDR2 as YFSETQ. The CDR3 is CASSLGTATKETQYF. CDR3 nucleotides: TGCGCCAGCAGCTTGGGTACAGCCACAAAAGAGACCCAGTACTTC. Full variable domain (rest looked up from reference TRBV5-1 and TRBJ2-5): KAGVTQTPRYLIKTRGQQVTLSCSPISGHRSVSWYQQTPGQGLQFLFEYFSETQRNKGNFPGRFSGRQFSNSRSEMNVSTLELGDSALYLCASSLGTATKETQYFGPGTRLLVL.

V usage is TRBV5-1 and J usage is TRBJ2-5; a possible D gene is TRBD2 (5 bases). The ends were cut back, 3 bases at V and 5 bases at J, with 14 bases in the middle. Germline loops: CDR1 SGHRS, CDR2 YFSETQ. CDR3 length: 14 amino acids. The CDR3 DNA sequence: TGCGCCAGCAGCTCTGGCGGGCCCGCGGAGACCCAGTACTTC. Translation: CASSSGGPAETQYF.

Note on this clonotype: A much larger clone lies a single base off, so this may be a read error. V and J are TRBV28 and TRBJ2-7; D remains ambiguous. The CDR3 length is 14 residues. Germline loops: CDR1 MDHEN, CDR2 SYDVKM. The DNA for the CDR3 is TGTGCCATCTCAGACACCACGGTTTCCTACGATCAGTACTTC. Its translation: CAISDTTVSYDQYF.

A few counts support this clonotype. The chain joins TRBV12-3 or TRBV12-4 to TRBJ1-6, with a tentative D call TRBD1 (5 bases). This CDR3 is built from 16 residues. V was cut by 3 bases and J by 7 bases, with 16 bases left in between. The chain's CDR3 is CASSLGRGGWNSPLHF. DNA for the CDR3: TGTGCCAGCAGTTTGGGGCGCGGGGGTTGGAATTCACCCCTCCACTTT.

This clonotype has a handful of counts. V and J are TRBV7-9 and TRBJ2-7; D tentatively fits TRBD1 or TRBD2 (6 bases each). The CDR3 is made up of 16 amino acids. V lost 6 bases to trimming and J lost 2 bases, with 20 bases between them. Per germline, CDR1 SEHNR and CDR2 FQNEAQ (reference sequence). CDR3 sequence: CASSLPGEVVAYEQYF. CDR3 coding DNA: TGTGCCAGCAGTTTACCAGGGGAGGTAGTGGCCTACGAGCAGTACTTC. Using reference TRBV7-9 and TRBJ2-7 for the parts outside the CDR3, the full variable domain is DTGVSQNPRHKITKRGQNVTFRCDPISEHNRLYWYRQTLGQGPEFLTYFQNEAQLEKSRLLSDRFSAERPKGSFSTLEIQRTEQGDSAMYLCASSLPGEVVAYEQYFGPGTRLTVT.

The sample holds many counts of this clonotype. The genes are TRBV5-1 and TRBJ2-7; 8 nucleotides line up with TRBD1. This CDR3 is built from 14 residues. CDR1 and CDR2 from the germline V gene are SGHRS and YFSETQ. The V segment lost 4 bases and the J segment 0 bases; nucleotides outside the gene matches: 3. The CDR3 region is CASSGDRRSYEQYF. CDR3 in DNA: TGCGCCAGCAGCGGGGACAGGCGCTCCTACGAGCAGTACTTC.

The rearrangement joins TRBV4-3 to TRBJ1-6, with TRBD1 identical over 8 bases. V lost 0 bases and J lost 7; bases outside the gene matches: 5. This CDR3 has 16 residues. The V gene's germline CDR1 is LGHNA and CDR2 YSLEER. CDR3 sequence (DNA): TGCGCCAGCAGCCAAGATACGGGACAGGTCAATTCACCCCTCCACTTT. Translation: CASSQDTGQVNSPLHF.

This clonotype came up a few times. The V gene is TRBV6-1, the J gene TRBJ2-3; no firm D call. In germline, CDR1 is MNHNS, CDR2 SASEGT. The CDR3 totals 13 residues. V lost 7 bases to trimming and J lost 2 bases, with 10 bases between them. As DNA, the CDR3 is TGTGCCAGCACTCGAGGTATCACAGATACGCAGTATTTT. Protein sequence: CASTRGITDTQYF.

In this sample, this clonotype turned up a few times. The genes are TRBV7-8 and TRBJ2-3; 7 nucleotides match TRBD2. The germline CDR1 and CDR2 sequences are SGHVS and FQNEAQ. CDR3 length: 14 residues. Trimming removed 2 bases from V and 3 bases from J; junction bases left unmatched: 2. The CDR3 protein is CASSLQAGTDTQYF. DNA for the CDR3: TGTGCCAGCAGCTTACAAGCGGGGACAGATACGCAGTATTTT.

This clonotype was seen repeatedly, ten times or more. The chain has TRBV6-4 and TRBJ2-1; 10 bases fit TRBD2. J lost 5 bases, V lost 7 bases, and 5 bases had no gene match. Germline assignment: CDR1 MRHNA and CDR2 SNTAGT. This CDR3 has 14 amino acids. Here the CDR3 DNA reads TGTGCCAGCACTCAAGCGGGGGGGAACAATGAGCAGTTCTTC. It is translated as CASTQAGGNNEQFF.

This clonotype was counted ten times or more. The rearrangement joins TRBV3-1 to TRBJ2-1; TRBD2 agrees at 10 bases. The CDR3 has 17 residues. Unmatched junction bases numbered 10, after V lost 0 bases and J lost 8 bases. CDR1 and CDR2 from the germline V gene are LGHDT and YNNKEL (reference sequence). CDR3 sequence (DNA): TGTGCCAGCAGCCAAGAGTTTGTGGAGCGGGGGGGCGATGAGCAGTTCTTC. Protein sequence: CASSQEFVERGGDEQFF.

In its sample, this clonotype was seen a few times. This rearrangement joins TRBV12-3 or TRBV12-4 to TRBJ2-7, with 9 bases lining up with TRBD1. This CDR3 comprises 13 residues. Germline trimming cut 6 bases from V and 5 bases from J; bases unmatched to any gene: 5. Written as DNA, the CDR3 is TGTGCCAGCAGCTTCCGGGACAGGGACGAGCAGTACTTC. Translation gives CASSFRDRDEQYF.

The chain carries TRBV6-1 and TRBJ1-2; possibly TRBD1 for D (6 bases). The CDR3 extends over 18 amino acids. Germline lookup yields CDR1 MNHNS and CDR2 SASEGT. V lost 1 base and J lost 0, with 18 bases in between. The chain's CDR3 is CASSEVVWTEKTNYGYTF. CDR3 coding DNA: TGTGCCAGCAGTGAAGTTGTGTGGACAGAAAAAACTAACTATGGCTACACCTTC.

This sequence joins TRBV7-9 and TRBJ2-1, with 7 positions matching TRBD1. The length of the CDR3 is 15 residues. J lost 1 base, V lost 3 bases, and 3 bases had no gene match. Germline V gives CDR1 SEHNR, CDR2 FQNEAQ (reference sequence). CDR3 sequence reads: CASSLMTGSYNEQFF. In nucleotides, the CDR3 is TGTGCCAGCAGCTTGATGACAGGGTCCTACAATGAGCAGTTCTTC.

This clonotype was seen ten or more times. J is TRBJ2-3 and V is TRBV12-3 or TRBV12-4; TRBD2 aligns across 8 bases. CDR3 length: 13 amino acids. V gave up 6 bases and J gave up 1 base; unmatched junction bases: 0. The CDR3 nucleotides are TGTGCCAGCAGACTAGCGGGCACAGATACGCAGTATTTT. It is translated as CASRLAGTDTQYF.

In this sample, this clonotype turned up many times. V and J are TRBV20-1 and TRBJ1-5, with D hard to call. The germline V and J ends were trimmed by 0 bases and 4 bases, with 10 bases remaining between them. The length of the CDR3 is 14 residues. Germline lookup yields CDR1 DFQATT and CDR2 SNEGSKA (reference sequence). In DNA form, the CDR3 reads TGCAGTGCTAGAGATAGCCGGGAGAATCAGCCCCAGCATTTT. Translation: CSARDSRENQPQHF.

In this sample, this clonotype turned up a few times. The J gene is TRBJ1-3, the V gene TRBV20-1, with D perhaps matching TRBD1 (6 bases). Trimming removed 5 bases from V and 0 bases from J, with 20 bases in between. Germline V gene data show CDR1 as DFQATT and CDR2 as SNEGSKA (reference sequence). The CDR3 extends over 17 amino acids. CDR3 sequence reads: CSAPERLTGSSGNTIYF. CDR3 bases: TGCAGTGCTCCCGAACGCCTGACAGGAAGCTCTGGAAACACCATATATTTT.